This T cell receptor beta chain was documented in a study of Ad26.COV2.S vaccination and SARS-CoV-2 variants. Turning to this clone: Its specificity is not known.

CDR1 and CDR2 (germline): LGHDT, YNNKEL (reference sequence). The CDR3 spans 22 residues. V lost 0 bases to trimming and J lost 2 bases; unmatched junction nucleotides: 19. Treatment specified: roughly 19 received Ad26.COV2.S at low or high dose, single or two shots; about 5 received placebo; per-sample allocation not given. All samples were drawn on day 63, counting from the first vaccine or placebo injection. Ad26 vector vaccine expressed Wuhan-strain SARS-CoV-2 spike. Here immunoSEQ multiplex PCR was the method, and the copy in TCRdb shows in-frame clones only, minus some. The table has more than 300,000 clones, about 86% seen once; the top ten hold around 2%. Regarding the study as a whole: Across vaccine and placebo recipients, the breadth of non-spike TCRs was similar. The authors reported substantial breadth in spike-specific CD8+ and CD4+ T cell responses after vaccination.

This chain uses TRBV3-1 (or the pseudogene TRBV3-2) with TRBJ2-1; 10 bases match TRBD2. The TCR sequence derives from a person aged 18-60 years who received the Ad26.COV2.S COVID-19 vaccine or a placebo. Sequencing used peripheral blood, obtained in a trial of Ad26.COV2.S vaccine versus placebo. The CDR3 DNA reads TGTGCCAGCAGCCAAGATCTTCCAATAAGCGGGGGGGACCGTAGAGCCTACAATGAGCAGTTCTTC. It specifies CASSQDLPISGGDRRAYNEQFF.